The entry below describes one T cell receptor (beta chain). Its antigen is undetermined. These data come from a study of T cell repertoires in cytomegalovirus infection. V was pared by 5 bases and J by 5 bases, with 10 bases of the junction left unmatched. Germline CDR1 is MNHEY and CDR2 is SVGEGT. The CDR3 runs 16 residues. TCRdb processed the reads anew with MiXCR; each CDR3 protein has one entry. This table has around 290,000 distinct CDR3 sequences, roughly 24% appearing once. Study-wide points: CMV-specific TCR beta clonotypes restricted by HLA-C were the ones dominating the ex vivo response. Carriers of CMV plus the relevant HLA were identified by cumulative public TCR beta family frequency.

The TCR was taken from a human donor in good health (CMV status not recorded). Some clones in this sample may be carry-over from other donors' samples. Sample: PBMCs. The V call is TRBV6-2 or TRBV6-3, the J call TRBJ2-1; 9 nucleotides agree with TRBD2. The CDR3 here is CASSEFRLAGNNEQFF. The CDR3 DNA sequence: TGTGCCAGCAGTGAGTTTCGGCTAGCGGGAAACAATGAGCAGTTCTTC.